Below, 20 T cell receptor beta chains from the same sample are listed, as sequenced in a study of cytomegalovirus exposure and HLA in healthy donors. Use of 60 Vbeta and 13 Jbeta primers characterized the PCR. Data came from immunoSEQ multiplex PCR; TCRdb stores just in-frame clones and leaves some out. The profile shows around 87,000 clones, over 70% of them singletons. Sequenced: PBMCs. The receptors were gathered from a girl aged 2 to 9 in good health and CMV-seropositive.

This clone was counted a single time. The CDR3 here is CASSSDSTYGYTF. The CDR3 region has the DNA TGCGCCAGCAGCTCGGACAGTACCTATGGCTACACCTTC. The chain links TRBV5-1 to TRBJ1-2; D may be TRBD1 (6 bases). The V and J ends lost 3 bases and 4 bases respectively, with 10 bases between them. The CDR3 is 13 amino acids. CDR1 is SGHRS and CDR2 is YFSETQ in the germline V gene.

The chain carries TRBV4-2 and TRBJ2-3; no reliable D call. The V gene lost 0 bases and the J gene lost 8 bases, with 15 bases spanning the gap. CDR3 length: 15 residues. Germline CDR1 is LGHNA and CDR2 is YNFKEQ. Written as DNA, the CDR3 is TGTGCCAGCAGCCAAGAGTCCATAGCTACTGTTACGCAGTATTTT. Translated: CASSQESIATVTQYF.

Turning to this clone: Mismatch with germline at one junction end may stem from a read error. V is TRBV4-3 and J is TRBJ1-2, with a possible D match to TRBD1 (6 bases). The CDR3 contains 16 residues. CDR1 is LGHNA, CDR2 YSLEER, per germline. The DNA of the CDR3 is TGCGCCAGCAGCCAAGATCTTGGGGGGGGCCCGTTGGTGGCAGCCTTC. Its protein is CASSQDLGGGPLVAAF.

The DNA of the CDR3 is TGCGCCAGCAGCCAAGCAGCCGGGGGATTAGGCAATGAGCAGTTCTTC. It codes for CASSQAAGGLGNEQFF. The chain combines TRBV4-1 with TRBJ2-1, with D possibly matching TRBD2 (6 bases). The germline CDR1 and CDR2 sequences are MGHRA and YSYEKL. The length of the CDR3 is 16 residues. Trimming shortened V by 1 base and J by 6 bases, and 16 bases separated the two germline ends.

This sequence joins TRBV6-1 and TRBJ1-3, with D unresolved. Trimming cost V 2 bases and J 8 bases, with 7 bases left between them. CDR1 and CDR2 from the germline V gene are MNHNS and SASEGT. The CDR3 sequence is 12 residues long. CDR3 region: CASSESRYTIYF. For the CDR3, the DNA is TGTGCCAGCAGTGAAAGCCGGTACACCATATATTTT.

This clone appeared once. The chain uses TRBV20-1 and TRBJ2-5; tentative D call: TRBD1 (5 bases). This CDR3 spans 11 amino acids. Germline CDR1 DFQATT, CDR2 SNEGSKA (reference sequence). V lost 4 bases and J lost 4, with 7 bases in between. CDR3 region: CSATTGETQYF. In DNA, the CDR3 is TGCAGTGCTACAACAGGAGAGACCCAGTACTTC.

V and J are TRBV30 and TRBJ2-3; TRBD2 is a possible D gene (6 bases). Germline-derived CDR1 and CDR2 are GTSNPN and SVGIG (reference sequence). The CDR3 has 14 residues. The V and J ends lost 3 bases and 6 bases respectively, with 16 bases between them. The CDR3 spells CAWSGLSGYDTQYF. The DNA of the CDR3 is TGTGCCTGGAGCGGCTTGAGCGGGTACGATACGCAGTATTTT. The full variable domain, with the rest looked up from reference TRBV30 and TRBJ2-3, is SQTIHQWPATLVQPVGSPLSLECTVEGTSNPNLYWYRQAAGRGLQLLFYSVGIGQISSEVPQNLSASRPQDRQFILSSKKLLLSDSGFYLCAWSGLSGYDTQYFGPGTRLTVL.

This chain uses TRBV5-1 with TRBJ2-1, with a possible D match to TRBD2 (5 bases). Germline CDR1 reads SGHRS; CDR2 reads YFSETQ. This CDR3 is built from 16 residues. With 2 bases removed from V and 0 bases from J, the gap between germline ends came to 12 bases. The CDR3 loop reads CASSFVERGSYNEQFF. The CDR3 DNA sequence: TGCGCCAGCAGCTTCGTAGAACGGGGCTCCTACAATGAGCAGTTCTTC.

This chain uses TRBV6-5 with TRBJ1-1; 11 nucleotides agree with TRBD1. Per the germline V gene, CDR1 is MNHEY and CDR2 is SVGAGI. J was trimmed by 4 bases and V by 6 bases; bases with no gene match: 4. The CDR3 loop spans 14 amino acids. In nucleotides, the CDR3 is TGTGCCAGCAGGGGGGGGACAGGGGGCACTGAAGCTTTCTTT. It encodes CASRGGTGGTEAFF.

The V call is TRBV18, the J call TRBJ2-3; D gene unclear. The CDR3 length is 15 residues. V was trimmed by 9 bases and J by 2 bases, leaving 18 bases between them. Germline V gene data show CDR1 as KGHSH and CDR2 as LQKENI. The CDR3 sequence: CASSQALGVTDTQYF. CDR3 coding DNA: TGTGCCAGTTCCCAGGCCTTAGGCGTCACAGATACGCAGTATTTT. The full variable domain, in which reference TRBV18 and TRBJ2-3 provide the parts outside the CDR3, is NAGVMQNPRHLVRRRGQEARLRCSPMKGHSHVYWYRQLPEEGLKFMVYLQKENIIDESGMPKERFSAEFPKEGPSILRIQQVVRGDSAAYFCASSQALGVTDTQYFGPGTRLTVL.

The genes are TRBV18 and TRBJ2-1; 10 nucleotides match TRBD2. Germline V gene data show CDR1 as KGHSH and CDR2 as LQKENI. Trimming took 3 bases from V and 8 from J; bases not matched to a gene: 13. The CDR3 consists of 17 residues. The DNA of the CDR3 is TGTGCCAGCTCACCGGGGGCTAGCGGGAGATATTTCCATGAGCAGTTCTTC. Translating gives CASSPGASGRYFHEQFF.

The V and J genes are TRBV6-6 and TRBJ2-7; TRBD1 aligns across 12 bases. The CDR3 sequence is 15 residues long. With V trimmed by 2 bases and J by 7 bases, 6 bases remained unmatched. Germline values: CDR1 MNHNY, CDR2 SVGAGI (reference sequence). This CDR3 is CASSYRDRGPGEQYF. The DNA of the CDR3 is TGTGCCAGCAGTTACAGGGACAGGGGGCCTGGTGAGCAGTACTTC.

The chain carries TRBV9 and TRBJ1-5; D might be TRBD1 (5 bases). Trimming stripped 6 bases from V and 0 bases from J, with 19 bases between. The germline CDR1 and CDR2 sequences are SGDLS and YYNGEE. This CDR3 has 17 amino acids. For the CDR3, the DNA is TGTGCCAGCACAACCGAACGACAGTTCATTAGCAATCAGCCCCAGCATTTT. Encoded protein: CASTTERQFISNQPQHF.

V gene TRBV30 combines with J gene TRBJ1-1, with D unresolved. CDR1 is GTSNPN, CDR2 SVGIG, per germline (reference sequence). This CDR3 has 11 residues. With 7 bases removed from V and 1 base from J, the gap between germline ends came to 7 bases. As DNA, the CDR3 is TGTGCCTTTGACTGGAACACTGAAGCTTTCTTT. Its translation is CAFDWNTEAFF.

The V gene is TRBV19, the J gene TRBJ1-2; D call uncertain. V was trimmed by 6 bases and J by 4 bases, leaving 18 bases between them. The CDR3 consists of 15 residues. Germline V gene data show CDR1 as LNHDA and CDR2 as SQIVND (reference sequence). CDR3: CASRWASAVTYGYTF. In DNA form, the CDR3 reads TGTGCCAGTAGGTGGGCTTCAGCCGTTACCTATGGCTACACCTTC.

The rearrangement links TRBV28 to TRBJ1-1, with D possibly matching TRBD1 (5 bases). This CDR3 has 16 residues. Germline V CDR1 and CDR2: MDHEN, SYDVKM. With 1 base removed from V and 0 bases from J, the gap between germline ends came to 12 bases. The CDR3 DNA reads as TGTGCCAGCAGTTTATTCGGGCGGGGGATGAACACTGAAGCTTTCTTT. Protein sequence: CASSLFGRGMNTEAFF.

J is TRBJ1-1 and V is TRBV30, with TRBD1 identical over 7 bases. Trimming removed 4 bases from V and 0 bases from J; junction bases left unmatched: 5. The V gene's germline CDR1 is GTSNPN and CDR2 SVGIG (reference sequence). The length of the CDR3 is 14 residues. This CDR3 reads CAWKPGQLNTEAFF. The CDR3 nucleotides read TGTGCCTGGAAGCCGGGACAGCTGAACACTGAAGCTTTCTTT.

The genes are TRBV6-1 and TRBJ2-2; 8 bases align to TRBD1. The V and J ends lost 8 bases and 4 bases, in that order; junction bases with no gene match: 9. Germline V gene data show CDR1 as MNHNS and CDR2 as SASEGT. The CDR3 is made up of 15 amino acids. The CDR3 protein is CASGQGKAVTGELFF. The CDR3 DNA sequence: TGTGCCAGCGGACAGGGAAAGGCCGTCACCGGGGAGCTGTTTTTT.

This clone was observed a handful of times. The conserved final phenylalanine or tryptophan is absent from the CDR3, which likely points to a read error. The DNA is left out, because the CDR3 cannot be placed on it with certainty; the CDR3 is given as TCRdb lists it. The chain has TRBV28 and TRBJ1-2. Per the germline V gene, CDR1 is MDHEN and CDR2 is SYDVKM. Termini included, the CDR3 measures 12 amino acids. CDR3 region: CASSSGGAFLIV.

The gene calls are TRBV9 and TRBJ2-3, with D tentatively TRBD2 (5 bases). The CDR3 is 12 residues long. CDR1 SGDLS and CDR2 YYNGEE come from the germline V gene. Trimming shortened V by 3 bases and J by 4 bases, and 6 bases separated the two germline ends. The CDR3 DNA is TGTGCCAGCAGCGCGGAGGCAGATACGCAGTATTTT. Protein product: CASSAEADTQYF. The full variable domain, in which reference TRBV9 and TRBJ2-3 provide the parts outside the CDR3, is DSGVTQTPKHLITATGQRVTLRCSPRSGDLSVYWYQQSLDQGLQFLIQYYNGEERAKGNILERFSAQQFPDLHSELNLSSLELGDSALYFCASSAEADTQYFGPGTRLTVL.